A selection of T cell receptor beta chains follows, all from one sample in a study of cytomegalovirus exposure and HLA in healthy donors. The protocol was immunoSEQ multiplex PCR, while the TCRdb copy is restricted to in-frame clones and leaves out a portion. The sample includes some 150,000 clones, 75% to 80% of them seen just once. Sequences were obtained from PBMCs. The receptors here all came from a female donor in good health and CMV-seronegative. Both conserved end residues are part of each CDR3.

v_call,cdr3_aa
TRBV27,CASSLFTEGQSRGEAFF
TRBV19,CASSIGTGASSSYNEQFF
TRBV7-2,CASSLVGGTGGGEQYF
TRBV9,CASSGHSLLYYGYTF
TRBV28,CASSLRGSLGDTQYF
TRBV9,CASSVGPESIHEQYF
TRBV5-1,CASSAVRGGTYEQYF
TRBV5-6,CASSFPDRASRRSGELFF
TRBV4-1,CASSQDEETGGTYEQYF
TRBV6-4,CASIIPRHWSNQPQHF
TRBV6-4,CASTQGHEQYF
TRBV27,CASSSKYPTGSSGNTIYF
TRBV6-1,CASKGVGNTIYF
TRBV5-6,CASSWGTPANYGYTF
TRBV7-3,CASSLTPGSGANVLTF
TRBV9,CASSVDPSGGALETQYF
TRBV9,CASSVDQGGVETQYF
TRBV5-8,CASSSKGFDTEAFF
TRBV10-1,CATRTGGFMDTQYF
TRBV5-1,CASSIEEFFGQEAFF
TRBV7-2,CASSLDPRVDYGYTF
TRBV19,CASSTGATNEKLFF
TRBV6-5,CASSYQKLGGSGYTF
TRBV7-9,CASSTDSDYGYTF
TRBV6-1,CASSGYSTEAFF
TRBV27,CAAGVRGRNEKLFF
TRBV18,CASSPTPLAGVIPATDTQYF
TRBV13,CASSLSRGANEQFF
TRBV13,CASGGTPSTDTQYF
TRBV11-3,CASSLAGGGYEQYF
TRBV10-3,CAISEEDRGGGYTF
TRBV27,CASDRDRGNQPQHF
TRBV30,CAWSVSQDTQYF
TRBV2,CASSEAYLSPGIYEQYF
TRBV9,CASSVDMAGGPVGEQFF
TRBV6-1,CASSVSTGGGGEQFF